One and the same sample provided the 29 T cell receptor beta chains below, sequenced in a study of identical twins (dated by TCRdb to 2016 to 2017). The method was 5' RACE. TCRdb shows the sequencer as Illumina HiSeq 2000. The public reads were quality trimmed at Q25 with fastp and then assembled into clones with MiXCR by TCRdb, keeping productive beta chains. For every CDR3 protein sequence, its rows merge into one entry that carries the most common genes and DNA. Counted in this sample were over 500,000 distinct CDR3 sequences; roughly a fifth of them appeared once. 0.75% to 0.95% of the sample goes to the ten largest clones. These same data were also listed under a study on T cells expressing NK-cell markers.

Specimen: CD4+ T cells sorted from blood. The receptors originated from a woman younger than 35 in good health.

This clonotype was found a few times. The chain joins TRBV3-1 to TRBJ2-5; D remains unclear. The CDR3 length is 12 residues. Germline CDR1 reads LGHDT; CDR2 reads YNNKEL (reference sequence). V was pared by 2 bases and J by 7 bases, with 8 bases between. This CDR3 reads CASSQRSGTQYF. In DNA, the CDR3 is TGTGCCAGCAGCCAAAGGTCGGGGACCCAGTACTTC.

The chain links TRBV15 to TRBJ2-5; no definite D call. Trimming shortened V by 5 bases and J by 2 bases, and 9 bases separated the two germline ends. Germline-derived CDR1 and CDR2 are LNHNV and YYDKDF (reference sequence). This CDR3 is 13 amino acids long. This CDR3 reads CATSQQHQETQYF. The CDR3 DNA is TGTGCCACCAGCCAACAGCATCAAGAGACCCAGTACTTC.

This clonotype was counted a few times. The V call is TRBV7-8, the J call TRBJ2-6, with D possibly matching TRBD2 (6 bases). Germline CDR1 reads SGHVS; CDR2 reads FQNEAQ. The V end was cut by 5 bases, the J end by 0 bases, with 14 bases between. The CDR3 is 17 amino acids. The CDR3, as DNA: TGTGCCAGCAGCCCTCGGACGGGAGTCTCTGGGGCCAACGTCCTGACTTTC. This codes for CASSPRTGVSGANVLTF.

The sample holds a few counts of this clonotype. The chain employs TRBV6-1 and TRBJ2-2; 7 bases are a match to TRBD2. The V gene's germline CDR1 is MNHNS and CDR2 SASEGT. The CDR3 contains 14 residues. V lost 6 bases and J lost 3; bases outside the gene matches: 4. CDR3 residues: CASRGRGDTGELFF. The CDR3 DNA sequence: TGTGCCAGCAGGGGCCGGGGGGACACCGGGGAGCTGTTTTTT.

V and J are TRBV9 and TRBJ2-7, with 10 bases lining up with TRBD1. The CDR3 runs 17 residues. Losses at the gene ends were 4 bases for V and 2 bases for J; bases not matched to a gene: 12. Germline lookup yields CDR1 SGDLS and CDR2 YYNGEE. In nucleotides, the CDR3 is TGTGCCAGCAGCCCCATCCCGGGACAGGGGACGACCTACGAGCAGTACTTC. Its translation: CASSPIPGQGTTYEQYF.

This chain uses TRBV12-3 or TRBV12-4 with TRBJ1-2; no clear D gene. This CDR3 spans 13 amino acids. The ends were cut back, 7 bases at V and 8 bases at J, with 17 bases in the middle. DNA of the CDR3: TGTGCCAGCACCCCGGACGGGCGAAGAGGCTACACCTTC. This translates into CASTPDGRRGYTF.

The table lists this clonotype with a few counts. This chain uses TRBV7-9 with TRBJ2-2; D is perhaps TRBD2 (6 bases). Per the germline V gene, CDR1 is SEHNR and CDR2 is FQNEAQ (reference sequence). V was shortened by 3 bases and J by 1 base, with 9 bases between the two germline ends. The CDR3 runs 15 residues. Here the CDR3 DNA reads TGTGCCAGCAGCTTCATAGCGGAGAACACCGGGGAGCTGTTTTTT. Translation gives CASSFIAENTGELFF.

CDR3: CASSLMGLAVTDTQYF. The CDR3 region has the DNA TGTGCCAGCAGTTTAATGGGACTAGCGGTCACAGATACGCAGTATTTT. This chain connects TRBV12-3 or TRBV12-4 to TRBJ2-3, with 11 bases identical to TRBD2. The CDR3 covers 16 residues. V was pared by 2 bases and J by 2 bases, with 3 bases of the junction left unmatched.

The sample holds many counts of this clonotype. The V and J genes are TRBV12-3 or TRBV12-4 and TRBJ2-2; 8 nucleotides match TRBD1. The CDR3 extends over 16 amino acids. Trimming at V came to 5 bases and at J to 3 bases, leaving 8 bases not matched to a gene. CDR3 coding DNA: TGTGCCAGCAGTGGTTCGACAGGGGCCTACACCGGGGAGCTGTTTTTT. The encoded protein is CASSGSTGAYTGELFF.

This clonotype was detected a few times. The chain has TRBV3-1 and TRBJ1-2; D is uncertain. Germline assignment: CDR1 LGHDT and CDR2 YNNKEL (reference sequence). The CDR3 sequence is 13 residues long. Trimming stripped 7 bases from V and 8 bases from J, with 17 bases between. In nucleotides, the CDR3 is TGTGCCAGCACCTCCGTGAGGGTTCGGGGCTACACCTTC. Its translation: CASTSVRVRGYTF.

The CDR3 DNA reads TGCAGTGCTACAACGACAGGGAACACTGAAGCTTTCTTT. It is translated as CSATTTGNTEAFF. The chain is built from TRBV20-1 and TRBJ1-1, with a tentative D call TRBD1 (6 bases). V was pared by 4 bases and J by 1 base, with 10 bases between. The CDR3 covers 13 residues. CDR1 is DFQATT and CDR2 is SNEGSKA in the germline V gene (reference sequence).

The chain has TRBV11-2 and TRBJ1-5; D remains unclear. From germline, CDR1 is SGHAT and CDR2 FQNNGV. The CDR3 extends over 13 amino acids. Trimming removed 5 bases at V and 3 bases at J, with 8 bases between. The CDR3 bases are TGTGCCAGCAGCCCAGGCTACAATCAGCCCCAGCATTTT. Amino acid sequence: CASSPGYNQPQHF.

This clonotype has a handful of counts. The CDR3 sequence: CASNMGDRGTGELFF. The DNA for the CDR3 is TGCGCCAGCAACATGGGGGACAGAGGCACCGGGGAGCTGTTTTTT. The rearrangement links TRBV5-1 to TRBJ2-2, with 7 bases matching TRBD1. This CDR3 is 15 amino acids long. J lost 4 bases, V lost 6 bases, and 9 bases had no gene match. Germline V lookup: CDR1 SGHRS, CDR2 YFSETQ.

This sequence joins TRBV7-2 and TRBJ2-1; D is unclear. Germline CDR1 reads SGHTA; CDR2 reads FQGNSA. Between the trimmed V and J ends, which lost 5 bases and 6 bases, there was a span of 14 bases. The CDR3 covers 14 residues. CDR3 region: CASSVSPSPNEQFF. CDR3 DNA sequence: TGTGCCAGCAGCGTGTCGCCGTCCCCCAATGAGCAGTTCTTC.

The sample holds a few counts of this clonotype. The J gene is TRBJ1-5, the V gene TRBV29-1; 9 nucleotides agree with TRBD1. Losses at the gene ends were 4 bases for V and 7 bases for J; bases not matched to a gene: 8. Germline V gene sequence: CDR1 SQVTM, CDR2 ANQGSEA. The CDR3 is made up of 14 amino acids. The CDR3 sequence: CSVAFDRGVQPQHF. The CDR3 DNA reads TGCAGCGTTGCCTTCGACAGGGGGGTACAGCCCCAGCATTTT.

V is TRBV12-3 or TRBV12-4 and J is TRBJ2-1; 9 bases are shared with TRBD2. This CDR3 has 16 residues. V lost 3 bases, J lost 8 bases, and 11 bases stayed unmatched. The CDR3 bases are TGTGCCAGCAGTTTTCCGGGCGGGAGGGCCGGGGATGAGCAGTTCTTC. Its translation: CASSFPGGRAGDEQFF.

Worth noting for this clonotype: A much bigger clone sits one base away, suggesting this may be a read error. The chain employs TRBV5-8 and TRBJ2-3; no definite D call. Germline V gene lookup returns CDR1 SGHTS and CDR2 YDEGEE. With 4 bases removed from V and 4 bases from J, the gap between germline ends came to 1 base. The CDR3 spans 10 residues. CDR3 residues: CASSPDTQYF. The CDR3, as DNA: TGTGCCAGCAGCCCAGATACGCAGTATTTT.

This clonotype was counted a few times. The chain carries TRBV5-1 and TRBJ2-5; no definite D call. The V gene lost 0 bases and the J gene lost 1 base, with 7 bases spanning the gap. Germline loops: CDR1 SGHRS, CDR2 YFSETQ. The CDR3 totals 14 residues. The DNA of the CDR3 is TGCGCCAGCAGCTTGGAGGTCTTCCAAGAGACCCAGTACTTC. Encoded protein: CASSLEVFQETQYF.

This clonotype was counted a few times. This chain uses TRBV20-1 with TRBJ2-3; 7 bases fit TRBD1. Per germline, CDR1 DFQATT and CDR2 SNEGSKA (reference sequence). The CDR3 loop spans 14 amino acids. V lost 4 bases and J lost 5; bases outside the gene matches: 9. CDR3 protein: CSAKRQGLLDTQYF. The CDR3 bases are TGCAGTGCTAAAAGACAGGGATTATTAGATACGCAGTATTTT.

This chain uses TRBV6-6 with TRBJ2-3; no definite D call. Germline V gene sequence: CDR1 MNHNY, CDR2 SVGAGI (reference sequence). V was clipped by 3 bases and J by 4 bases, with 8 bases between them. This CDR3 is 13 amino acids long. This chain's CDR3 is CASSYGVADTQYF. The CDR3 DNA follows: TGTGCCAGCAGTTATGGAGTCGCAGATACGCAGTATTTT.

There are a few counts of this clonotype. The chain is built from TRBV20-1 and TRBJ2-2, with 13 bases fitting TRBD2. CDR1 is DFQATT, CDR2 SNEGSKA, per germline (reference sequence). The CDR3 sequence is 14 residues long. V lost 5 bases and J lost 6; bases outside the gene matches: 3. CDR3 nucleotide sequence: TGCAGTGCTGGGACTAGCGGGGTCGCCGGGGAGCTGTTTTTT. Translated, it gives CSAGTSGVAGELFF.

A few counts support this clonotype. The chain joins TRBV5-1 to TRBJ1-2; D unclear. Germline V gene lookup returns CDR1 SGHRS and CDR2 YFSETQ. The CDR3 sequence is 16 residues long. Between the trimmed V and J ends, which lost 7 bases and 8 bases, there was a span of 27 bases. CDR3 sequence reads: CASLPGEPATSRGYTF. In DNA, the CDR3 is TGCGCCAGCCTTCCCGGGGAACCAGCTACCTCTCGGGGCTACACCTTC.

The chain is built from TRBV19 and TRBJ1-1; D is possibly TRBD1 (6 bases). Trimming removed 7 bases at V and 6 bases at J, with 21 bases between. Looked up from germline, CDR1 is LNHDA and CDR2 is SQIVND (reference sequence). The CDR3 covers 15 residues. CDR3 bases: TGTGCCAGTAAAGCGGGGGGGGGCATGTCCGCTGAAGCTTTCTTT. This sequence encodes CASKAGGGMSAEAFF. Using reference TRBV19 and TRBJ1-1 for the parts outside the CDR3, the full variable domain is DGGITQSPKYLFRKEGQNVTLSCEQNLNHDAMYWYRQDPGQGLRLIYYSQIVNDFQKGDIAEGYSVSREKKESFPLTVTSAQKNPTAFYLCASKAGGGMSAEAFFGQGTRLTVV.

This rearrangement joins TRBV7-6 to TRBJ2-7, with no clear D. The CDR3 is 12 residues long. CDR1 and CDR2 (germline): SGHVS, FNYEAQ. With 4 bases removed from V and 5 bases from J, the gap between germline ends came to 9 bases. The CDR3 nucleotides are TGTGCCAGCAGCTCCCCGCACAACGAGCAGTACTTC. It is translated as CASSSPHNEQYF.

The rearrangement links TRBV4-1 to TRBJ2-7, with 14 bases identical to TRBD2. The germline gives CDR1 MGHRA, CDR2 YSYEKL. The CDR3 runs to 17 residues. Losses at the gene ends were 3 bases for V and 2 bases for J; bases not matched to a gene: 6. CDR3 loop: CASSQSGLAGGTYEQYF. CDR3 nucleotide sequence: TGCGCCAGCAGCCAGAGCGGACTAGCGGGAGGAACCTACGAGCAGTACTTC.

This chain uses TRBV12-3 or TRBV12-4 with TRBJ2-3; D is possibly TRBD1 or TRBD2 (6 bases each). The CDR3 contains 16 residues. V gave up 5 bases and J gave up 2 bases, with 17 bases separating them. The CDR3 region is CASSRYARGHTDTQYF. The CDR3, as DNA: TGTGCCAGCAGTCGCTACGCGCGGGGACACACAGATACGCAGTATTTT.

This clonotype was seen a handful of times. The V and J genes are TRBV6-1 and TRBJ2-7; D may match TRBD1 or TRBD2 (5 bases each). Germline assignment: CDR1 MNHNS and CDR2 SASEGT. The ends were cut back, 6 bases at V and 2 bases at J, with 17 bases in the middle. This CDR3 has 15 residues. The CDR3 DNA follows: TGTGCCAGCAGGCCATCAGGCAGAGGGGCCTACGAGCAGTACTTC. Translation gives CASRPSGRGAYEQYF.

This chain links TRBV7-2 with TRBJ2-2, with D possibly TRBD2 on 6 matching bases. The germline gives CDR1 SGHTA, CDR2 FQGNSA. The CDR3 totals 15 residues. V gave up 2 bases and J gave up 6 bases, with 13 bases separating them. The DNA of the CDR3 is TGTGCCAGCAGCTTAACCGGGACTCTCGCCGGGGAGCTGTTTTTT. Protein product: CASSLTGTLAGELFF.

This chain links TRBV6-5 with TRBJ1-5; D not resolved. The CDR3 runs 13 residues. The germline V and J ends were trimmed by 0 bases and 7 bases, with 7 bases remaining between them. Germline CDR1 is MNHEY and CDR2 is SVGAGI. The CDR3 spells CASSYSVGQPQHF. CDR3 DNA: TGTGCCAGCAGTTACTCTGTGGGCCAGCCCCAGCATTTT.